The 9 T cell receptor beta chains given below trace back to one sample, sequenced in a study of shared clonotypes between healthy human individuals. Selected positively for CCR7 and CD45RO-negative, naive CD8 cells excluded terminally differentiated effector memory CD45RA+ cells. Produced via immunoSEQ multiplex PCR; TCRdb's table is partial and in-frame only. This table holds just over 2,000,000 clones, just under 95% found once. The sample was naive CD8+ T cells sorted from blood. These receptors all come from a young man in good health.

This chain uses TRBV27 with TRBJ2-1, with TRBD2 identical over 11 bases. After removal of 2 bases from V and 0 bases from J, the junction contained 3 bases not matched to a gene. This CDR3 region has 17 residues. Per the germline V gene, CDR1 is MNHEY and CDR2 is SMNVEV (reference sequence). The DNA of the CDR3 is TGTGCCAGCAGTTTAATGGGACTAGCGGACTCCTACAATGAGCAGTTCTTC. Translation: CASSLMGLADSYNEQFF.

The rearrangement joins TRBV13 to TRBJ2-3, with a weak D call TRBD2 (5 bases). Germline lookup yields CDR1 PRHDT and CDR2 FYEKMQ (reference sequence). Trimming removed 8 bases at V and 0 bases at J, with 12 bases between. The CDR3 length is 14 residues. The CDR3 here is CASGEHGSTDTQYF. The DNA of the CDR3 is TGTGCCAGCGGGGAGCACGGGAGCACAGATACGCAGTATTTT.

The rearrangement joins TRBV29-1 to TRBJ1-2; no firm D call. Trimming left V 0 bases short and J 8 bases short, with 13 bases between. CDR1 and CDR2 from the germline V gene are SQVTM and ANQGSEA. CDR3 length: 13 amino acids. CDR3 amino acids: CSVEDRRNRGYTF. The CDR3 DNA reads TGCAGCGTTGAAGATCGTCGGAATCGGGGCTACACCTTC.

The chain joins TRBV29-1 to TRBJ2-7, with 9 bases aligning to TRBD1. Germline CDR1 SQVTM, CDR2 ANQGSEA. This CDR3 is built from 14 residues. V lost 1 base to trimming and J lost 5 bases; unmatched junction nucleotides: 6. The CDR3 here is CSVEGPGQGHEQYF. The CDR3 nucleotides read TGCAGCGTTGAAGGCCCGGGACAGGGCCACGAGCAGTACTTC.

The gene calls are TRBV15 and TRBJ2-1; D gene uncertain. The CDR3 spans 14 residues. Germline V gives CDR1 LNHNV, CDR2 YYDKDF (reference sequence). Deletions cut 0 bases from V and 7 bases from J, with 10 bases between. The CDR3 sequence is CATSRDKNGNEQFF. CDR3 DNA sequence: TGTGCCACCAGCAGAGATAAGAACGGAAATGAGCAGTTCTTC.

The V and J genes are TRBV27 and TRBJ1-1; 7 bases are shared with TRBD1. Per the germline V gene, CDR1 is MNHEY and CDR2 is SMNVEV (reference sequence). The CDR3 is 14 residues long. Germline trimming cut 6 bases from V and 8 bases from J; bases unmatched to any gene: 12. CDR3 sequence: CASRPLGTEKEAFF. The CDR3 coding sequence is TGTGCCAGCAGGCCCCTGGGGACAGAGAAAGAAGCTTTCTTT.

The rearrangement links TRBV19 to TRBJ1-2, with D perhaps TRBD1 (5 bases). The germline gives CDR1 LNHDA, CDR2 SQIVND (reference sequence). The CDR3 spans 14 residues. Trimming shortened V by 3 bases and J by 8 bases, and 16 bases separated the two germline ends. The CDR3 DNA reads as TGTGCCAGTAGTATGGTTTCGGGGCCACGAGGCTACACCTTC. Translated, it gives CASSMVSGPRGYTF. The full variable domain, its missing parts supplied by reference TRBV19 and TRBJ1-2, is DGGITQSPKYLFRKEGQNVTLSCEQNLNHDAMYWYRQDPGQGLRLIYYSQIVNDFQKGDIAEGYSVSREKKESFPLTVTSAQKNPTAFYLCASSMVSGPRGYTFGSGTRLTVV.

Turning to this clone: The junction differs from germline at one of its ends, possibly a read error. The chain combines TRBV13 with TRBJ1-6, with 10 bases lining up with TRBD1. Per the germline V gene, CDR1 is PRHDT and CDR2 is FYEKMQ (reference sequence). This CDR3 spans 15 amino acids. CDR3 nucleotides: TGTGCCAGCAGCCTAGGACAGGGGGTCAACTCACCCCTCCACTTT. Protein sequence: CASSLGQGVNSPLHF.

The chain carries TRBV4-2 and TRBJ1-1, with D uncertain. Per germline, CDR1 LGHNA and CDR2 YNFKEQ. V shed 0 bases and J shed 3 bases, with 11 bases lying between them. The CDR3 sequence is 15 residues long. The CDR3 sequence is CASSQDGDYDTEAFF. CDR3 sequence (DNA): TGTGCCAGCAGCCAAGATGGGGATTACGACACTGAAGCTTTCTTT.